These 16 T cell receptor beta chains originate from one sample sequenced in a study of blood T cells in healthy people across ages. Alongside a J-beta primer mix, a sample-barcoded 5' primer served in a second PCR lasting about 6 to 12 cycles. TCRdb called the 5' RACE reads again in MiXCR, with one record for every CDR3 protein. The sample yields 1 million or so distinct CDR3 sequences, 35% to 50% seen once. Specimen: blood. These receptor sequences come from a woman aged 55-70 years in good health.

The chain links TRBV4-2 to TRBJ2-1, with D perhaps matching TRBD1 (5 bases). There are 14 residues in the CDR3. The germline CDR1 and CDR2 sequences are LGHNA and YNFKEQ. Deletions cut 0 bases from V and 4 bases from J, with 7 bases between. In DNA form, the CDR3 reads TGTGCCAGCAGCCAAGAACAGGATTACAATGAGCAGTTCTTC. Amino acid sequence: CASSQEQDYNEQFF.

In its sample, this clonotype was seen a few times. The genes are TRBV7-2 and TRBJ2-3; TRBD1 might be the D (6 bases). Trimming cost V 4 bases and J 0 bases, with 14 bases left between them. The CDR3 consists of 16 residues. Germline assignment: CDR1 SGHTA and CDR2 FQGNSA. The CDR3 DNA reads as TGTGCCAGCAGCTATAAGGGGCAGGGGAGCACAGATACGCAGTATTTT. Its translation: CASSYKGQGSTDTQYF.

The chain uses TRBV7-3 and TRBJ2-3; D gene uncertain. The V and J ends lost 0 bases and 1 base respectively, with 8 bases between them. The CDR3 is 15 amino acids. Germline V lookup: CDR1 SGHTA, CDR2 FQGTGA. The CDR3, as DNA: TGTGCCAGCAGCTTAACTAGCTTCGGCACAGATACGCAGTATTTT. It specifies CASSLTSFGTDTQYF.

V and J are TRBV9 and TRBJ2-7, with unresolved D. From germline, CDR1 is SGDLS and CDR2 YYNGEE. The CDR3 loop spans 14 amino acids. The V and J ends lost 0 bases and 2 bases respectively, with 9 bases between them. CDR3 sequence: CASSVGQQPYEQYF. For the CDR3, the DNA is TGTGCCAGCAGCGTAGGGCAGCAACCCTACGAGCAGTACTTC.

V is TRBV29-1 and J is TRBJ2-1; TRBD1 or TRBD2 may be the D gene (6 bases each). The V and J ends lost 3 bases and 2 bases respectively, with 8 bases between them. In germline, CDR1 is SQVTM, CDR2 ANQGSEA. The CDR3 loop spans 13 amino acids. DNA of the CDR3: TGCAGCGTTGATGGGGGGCCCTACAATGAGCAGTTCTTC. Translating gives CSVDGGPYNEQFF.

V is TRBV20-1 and J is TRBJ2-5; D possibly corresponds to TRBD2 (5 bases). Germline V gene sequence: CDR1 DFQATT, CDR2 SNEGSKA (reference sequence). Trimming left V 7 bases short and J 4 bases short, with 19 bases between. There are 14 residues in the CDR3. The CDR3 DNA follows: TGCAGTGTCCCTAGTGCTAGCCGGGGAGAGACCCAGTACTTC. Protein product: CSVPSASRGETQYF.

This chain joins TRBV15 and TRBJ2-4; 9 bases align to TRBD1. Trimming at V came to 3 bases and at J to 4 bases, leaving 1 base not matched to a gene. CDR1 is LNHNV and CDR2 is YYDKDF in the germline V gene (reference sequence). The CDR3 has 14 amino acids. CDR3 sequence (DNA): TGTGCCACCAGCAGTGACAGGGGGAAAAACATTCAGTACTTC. Translating gives CATSSDRGKNIQYF.

The chain is built from TRBV20-1 and TRBJ2-1; 8 nucleotides align to TRBD2. Germline V lookup: CDR1 DFQATT, CDR2 SNEGSKA (reference sequence). V was pared by 6 bases and J by 8 bases, with 6 bases of the junction left unmatched. The CDR3 is made up of 12 amino acids. CDR3 sequence reads: CSATREDDEQFF. As DNA, the CDR3 is TGCAGTGCCACGCGGGAGGACGATGAGCAGTTCTTC.

This clonotype was recorded a few times. This chain uses TRBV30 with TRBJ2-7; D is unresolved. Trimming stripped 0 bases from V and 3 bases from J, with 12 bases between. Germline CDR1 is GTSNPN and CDR2 is SVGIG (reference sequence). This CDR3 is 14 amino acids long. In DNA form, the CDR3 reads TGTGCCTGGAGTGTACGTGGCAGTTTCTACGAGCAGTACTTC. Its translation: CAWSVRGSFYEQYF. The entire variable domain, with the rest obtained from reference TRBV30 and TRBJ2-7, is as follows: SQTIHQWPATLVQPVGSPLSLECTVEGTSNPNLYWYRQAAGRGLQLLFYSVGIGQISSEVPQNLSASRPQDRQFILSSKKLLLSDSGFYLCAWSVRGSFYEQYFGPGTRLTVT.

In regard to this clonotype: A junction boundary mismatches the germline segment, possibly from a read error. The V and J genes are TRBV4-2 and TRBJ2-7, with 10 positions matching TRBD2. The CDR3 has 15 residues. Per germline, CDR1 LGHNA and CDR2 YNFKEQ. The CDR3 nucleotides read TGTGCCGGCAGCCAAGATGGGGGACTAGCGAGCGAGCAGTACTTC. It encodes CAGSQDGGLASEQYF.

The gene calls are TRBV29-1 and TRBJ2-1; unclear D gene. Deletions cut 7 bases from V and 4 bases from J, with 14 bases between. Germline V gene lookup returns CDR1 SQVTM and CDR2 ANQGSEA. The CDR3 contains 13 residues. CDR3 sequence reads: CSGGRNTYNEQFF. The DNA of the CDR3 is TGCAGCGGTGGACGGAACACTTACAATGAGCAGTTCTTC.

The chain is built from TRBV6-5 and TRBJ2-7, with TRBD2 matching 7 bases. CDR3 size: 15 residues. CDR1 is MNHEY and CDR2 is SVGAGI in the germline V gene. Losses at the gene ends were 3 bases for V and 1 base for J; bases not matched to a gene: 6. Written as DNA, the CDR3 is TGTGCCAGCAGTTATGCGCTAGCGGATTCCTACGAGCAGTACTTC. It yields the protein CASSYALADSYEQYF.

V and J are TRBV27 and TRBJ2-5; D remains unclear. V dropped 6 bases and J dropped 11 bases, with 31 bases sitting between them. Germline V lookup: CDR1 MNHEY, CDR2 SMNVEV (reference sequence). The CDR3 is 17 residues long. The CDR3 is CASRVWAGSSSYNEQYF. DNA of the CDR3: TGTGCCAGCAGGGTATGGGCTGGCTCAAGCTCCTACAATGAGCAGTACTTC.

This clonotype was observed a single time. V is TRBV7-2 and J is TRBJ2-4; 10 bases align to TRBD2. The J call may be incorrect, as the DNA end agrees better with TRBJ2-7. CDR1 SGHTA and CDR2 FQGNSA come from the germline V gene. CDR3 length: 15 amino acids. Written as DNA, the CDR3 is TGTGCCAGCAGCTTAGACAGCGGGAGGGTCTACGAGCAGTACTTC. Protein product: CASSLDSGRVYEQYF.

This chain joins TRBV7-2 and TRBJ2-4, with 13 nucleotides matching TRBD2. The end of the DNA is better explained by TRBJ2-7, so the J call may be wrong. Germline V gives CDR1 SGHTA, CDR2 FQGNSA. This CDR3 region has 16 residues. The DNA for the CDR3 is TGTGCCAGCAGCTCCACCGGACTAGCGGGAGTAACCGAGCAGTACTTC. The encoded protein is CASSSTGLAGVTEQYF.

This chain uses TRBV20-1 with TRBJ1-2, with TRBD1 as a possible D gene (5 bases). The CDR3 loop spans 12 amino acids. Germline loops: CDR1 DFQATT, CDR2 SNEGSKA (reference sequence). Between the trimmed V and J ends, which lost 4 bases and 4 bases, there was a span of 10 bases. Here the CDR3 DNA reads TGCAGTGCTACAGGGTCGGGCTATGGCTACACCTTC. Translation: CSATGSGYGYTF.